This TCR beta chain was retrieved from a study of response to subunit inactivated influenza vaccine. Overall study results and limits: Each seasonal influenza vaccination recruits few new T cells, the authors suggested.

This clonotype was seen ten or more times. Its target is not known. TCRdb reanalysed the RT-PCR reads using MiXCR and keeps one entry per CDR3 protein. This table has hundreds of thousands of distinct CDR3 sequences, around a sixth appearing once. The germline CDR1 and CDR2 sequences are SGHRS and YFSETQ. V lost 0 bases and J lost 6, with 6 bases in between. The CDR3 loop spans 12 amino acids. The chain uses TRBV5-1 and TRBJ1-1; D not resolved. This receptor was taken from a man aged 45-65 years who received an inactivated influenza vaccine. Here the sequenced sample was PBMCs from blood, taken about 13 days after vaccination. The CDR3 DNA is TGCGCCAGCAGCTTGGAATGGCCTGAAGCTTTCTTT. Amino acid sequence: CASSLEWPEAFF.